This TCR beta chain was documented in a study of blood T cells in healthy people across ages. Overall study findings and caveats: Diversity estimates from one million T cells were considered underestimates.

The authors ran a second PCR of roughly 6 to 12 cycles using a sample-barcoded 5' primer and a J-beta primer mix. Using its own MiXCR run on the 5' RACE reads, TCRdb lists one record per CDR3 protein. This table holds 1.5 million or so distinct CDR3 sequences, about 42% found once. The V gene's germline CDR1 is SNHLY and CDR2 FYNNEI. Trimming at V came to 6 bases and at J to 8 bases, leaving 8 bases not matched to a gene. CDR3 length equals 14 residues. A note on this clonotype: What it binds is unknown.

The source material was blood. The sequence was collected from a woman younger than 35 in good health. This chain connects TRBV2 to TRBJ1-4; 8 positions match TRBD1. CDR3 in DNA: TGTGCCAGCAGCGCCGGGACAGGTGTGGAAAAACTGTTTTTT. This translates into CASSAGTGVEKLFF.